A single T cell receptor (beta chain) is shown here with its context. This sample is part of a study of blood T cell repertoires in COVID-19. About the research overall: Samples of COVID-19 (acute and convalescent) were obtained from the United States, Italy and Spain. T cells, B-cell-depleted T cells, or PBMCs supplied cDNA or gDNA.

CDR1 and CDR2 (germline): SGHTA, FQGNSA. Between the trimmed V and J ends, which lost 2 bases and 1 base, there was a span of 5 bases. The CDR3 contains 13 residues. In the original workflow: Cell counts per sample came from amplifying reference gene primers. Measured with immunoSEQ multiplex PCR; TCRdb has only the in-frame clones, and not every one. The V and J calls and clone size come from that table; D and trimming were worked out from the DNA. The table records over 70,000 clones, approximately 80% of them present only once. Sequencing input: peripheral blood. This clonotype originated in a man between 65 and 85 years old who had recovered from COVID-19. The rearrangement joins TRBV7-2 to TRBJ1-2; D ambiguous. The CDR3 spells CASSLQVNYGYTF. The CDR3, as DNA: TGTGCCAGCAGCTTACAGGTTAACTATGGCTACACCTTC.